The clone carrying this T cell receptor (beta chain) has just one count. These data originate in a study of technical replicates of blood from a few donors. TCRdb's table, derived via immunoSEQ multiplex PCR, lists solely in-frame clones and lacks some. The sample lists some 13,000 clones, 84% occurring once. This CDR3 comprises 14 residues. Trimming removed 5 bases at V and 1 base at J, with 9 bases between. CDR1 and CDR2 (germline): SGHTA, FQGTGA. V and J are TRBV7-3 and TRBJ2-1, with D perhaps TRBD2 (5 bases). This TCR was recovered from a human donor in good health. The sequenced sample was PBMCs. The CDR3 here is CASSLRVSYNEQFF. CDR3 bases: TGTGCCAGCAGCCTGAGGGTATCCTACAATGAGCAGTTCTTC.